Listed below are T cell receptor beta chains from one sample, sequenced in a study of T cell repertoires in cytomegalovirus infection. Their antigens remain unidentified. MiXCR, applied by TCRdb to the reads, yields one record per CDR3 protein. This table has approximately 24,000 distinct CDR3 sequences, approximately 22% appearing once. Sequenced here: CD8+ T cells from cultured PBMCs, sampled from culture after CMV antigen stimulation. These receptor sequences come from a human donor in good health (CMV status not recorded). Some clones in this sample may be carry-over from other donors' samples. Both conserved end residues are part of each CDR3. Fields, in order: J gene, clone size, V gene, D gene, CDR3 DNA, CDR3 protein. D genes are given only for firm matches. The size entry is marked missing in some rows and otherwise reads once, few, many or a size class.

j_call: TRBJ2-5; clone_size: many; v_call: TRBV7-2; d_call: .; cdr3_nt: TGTGCCAGCAGTTTCCCGGGACCCCAGTACTTC; cdr3_aa: CASSFPGPQYF
j_call: TRBJ1-4; clone_size: few; v_call: TRBV7-8; d_call: .; cdr3_nt: TGTGCCAGCAGCTTAGCCCTAGGGAGCGAAAAACTGTTTTTT; cdr3_aa: CASSLALGSEKLFF
j_call: TRBJ1-2; clone_size: many; v_call: TRBV12-3/TRBV12-4; d_call: .; cdr3_nt: TGTGCCAGCAGCCTGTCTCACGCCGGGGGCTACACCTTC; cdr3_aa: CASSLSHAGGYTF
j_call: TRBJ2-1; clone_size: .; v_call: TRBV2; d_call: .; cdr3_nt: TGTGCCAGCAGTCGTGCGGTCTCCTACAATGAGCAGTTCTTC; cdr3_aa: CASSRAVSYNEQFF
j_call: TRBJ1-1; clone_size: .; v_call: TRBV6-1; d_call: .; cdr3_nt: TGTGCCAGCAGTGAGTTTCCGGGGTTGAACACTGAAGCTTTCTTT; cdr3_aa: CASSEFPGLNTEAFF
j_call: TRBJ1-1; clone_size: few; v_call: TRBV6-2/TRBV6-3; d_call: .; cdr3_nt: TGTGCCAGCTCCCCGGGGGAGGACACTGAAGCTTTCTTT; cdr3_aa: CASSPGEDTEAFF
j_call: TRBJ2-3; clone_size: .; v_call: TRBV4-2; d_call: .; cdr3_nt: TGTGCCAGCAGCCAAGGGAACTGGGCTTCCACAGATACGCAGTATTTT; cdr3_aa: CASSQGNWASTDTQYF
j_call: TRBJ2-4; clone_size: few; v_call: TRBV2; d_call: TRBD1; cdr3_nt: TGTGCCAGCAGGGGGGACAGGGGGGAGGATTGGAACATTCAGTACTTC; cdr3_aa: CASRGDRGEDWNIQYF
j_call: TRBJ2-7; clone_size: few; v_call: TRBV28; d_call: .; cdr3_nt: TGTGCCAGCAGTTTAGGACGGTCCACCTACGAGCAGTACTTC; cdr3_aa: CASSLGRSTYEQYF
j_call: TRBJ1-1; clone_size: .; v_call: TRBV19; d_call: .; cdr3_nt: TGTGCCAGTAGTTCATGGGTTGGCACTGAAGCTTTCTTT; cdr3_aa: CASSSWVGTEAFF
j_call: TRBJ2-1; clone_size: few; v_call: TRBV4-1; d_call: .; cdr3_nt: TGCGCCAGCAGCCAAGAAGGGGGAAGGGCTTACAATGAGCAGTTCTTC; cdr3_aa: CASSQEGGRAYNEQFF
j_call: TRBJ2-7; clone_size: once; v_call: TRBV7-9; d_call: .; cdr3_nt: TGTGCCAGCAGCTTAGGGGGGACATCCTCCTACGAGCAGTACTTC; cdr3_aa: CASSLGGTSSYEQYF
j_call: TRBJ2-1; clone_size: .; v_call: TRBV4-3; d_call: .; cdr3_nt: TGCGCCAGCAGCCAAGATCCGGGATCCTACAATGAGCAGTTCTTC; cdr3_aa: CASSQDPGSYNEQFF
j_call: TRBJ1-6; clone_size: few; v_call: TRBV5-8; d_call: .; cdr3_nt: TGTGCCAGCAGCTTAGATAATTCACCCCTCCACTTT; cdr3_aa: CASSLDNSPLHF
j_call: TRBJ2-5; clone_size: .; v_call: TRBV6-1; d_call: TRBD2; cdr3_nt: TGTGCCAGCCGGGCGGTAGCGGGGGGAACGTACCAAGAGACCCAGTACTTC; cdr3_aa: CASRAVAGGTYQETQYF
j_call: TRBJ2-3; clone_size: few; v_call: TRBV20-1; d_call: TRBD2; cdr3_nt: TGCAGTGCCGGAGGCGTGGCGGGGGGGATCACAGATACGCAGTATTTT; cdr3_aa: CSAGGVAGGITDTQYF
j_call: TRBJ2-5; clone_size: few; v_call: TRBV6-6; d_call: .; cdr3_nt: TGTGCCAGCAGTTATACGGGGAATCCCCCACAAGAGACCCAGTACTTC; cdr3_aa: CASSYTGNPPQETQYF
j_call: TRBJ2-7; clone_size: .; v_call: TRBV7-2; d_call: TRBD2; cdr3_nt: TGTGCCAGCAGCTTAGACTGGGGGGGTTACTACGAGCAGTACTTC; cdr3_aa: CASSLDWGGYYEQYF
j_call: TRBJ1-1; clone_size: few; v_call: TRBV7-9; d_call: .; cdr3_nt: TGTGCCAGCAGCTCTAGCGACGGCTTTAACACTGAAGCTTTCTTT; cdr3_aa: CASSSSDGFNTEAFF
j_call: TRBJ1-3; clone_size: few; v_call: TRBV4-3; d_call: .; cdr3_nt: TGCGCCAGCAGCCAAGAGATCAGCTTGGACTCTGGAAACACCATATATTTT; cdr3_aa: CASSQEISLDSGNTIYF
j_call: TRBJ1-5; clone_size: .; v_call: TRBV20-1; d_call: .; cdr3_nt: TGCAGTGCTAAGGGGCCAGGGGTCAATCAGCCCCAGCATTTT; cdr3_aa: CSAKGPGVNQPQHF
j_call: TRBJ2-7; clone_size: few; v_call: TRBV6-1; d_call: TRBD1; cdr3_nt: TGTGCCAGCAGTGAACCCGCCGGGACAGGGCTCGACGAGCAGTACTTC; cdr3_aa: CASSEPAGTGLDEQYF
j_call: TRBJ2-3; clone_size: few; v_call: TRBV9; d_call: .; cdr3_nt: TGTGCCAGCAGCGGCGGGACTTACGTCTCTAGCACAGATACGCAGTATTTT; cdr3_aa: CASSGGTYVSSTDTQYF
j_call: TRBJ2-5; clone_size: .; v_call: TRBV20-1; d_call: TRBD2; cdr3_nt: TGCAGTGCTACCCCCGCCCGTCGGACTAGCGGGGGGGGTCGAGAGACCCAGTACTTC; cdr3_aa: CSATPARRTSGGGRETQYF
j_call: TRBJ2-1; clone_size: many; v_call: TRBV19; d_call: TRBD1; cdr3_nt: TGTGCCAGTAGTATAGGGGACAGGATCCTAGATGAGCAGTTCTTC; cdr3_aa: CASSIGDRILDEQFF
j_call: TRBJ1-6; clone_size: .; v_call: TRBV28; d_call: TRBD1; cdr3_nt: TGTGCCAGCAGTCGGCAGGGGGGATCACCCCTCCACTTT; cdr3_aa: CASSRQGGSPLHF
j_call: TRBJ2-7; clone_size: .; v_call: TRBV13; d_call: .; cdr3_nt: TGTGCCAGCAGCTTAGCGGGGTTGCGCGAGCAGTACTTC; cdr3_aa: CASSLAGLREQYF